A single T cell receptor beta chain is shown here with its context. The target of this receptor is not known. Per-base quality was not reported, and no clone a single base away is much larger than it. These data are taken from a study of blood T cells in healthy people across ages (dated by TCRdb to the mid-2010s). The study in broad terms: Template switching captured roughly one uniquely barcoded TCR beta cDNA molecule per two T cells in model experiments. Using the same blood draw, the study looked at two additional independent replicas of 1 million unique cDNA reads for two donors, one aged 18 to 30 and the other aged 80 or older. Donors were grouped into four age groups: young (average 16 years), middle-aged (39), aged (around 66) and long-lived (approximately 75). To avoid experimental bias, donors of different ages were randomly spread across the sequencing lanes. Using deep sequencing normalized with unique cDNA molecular identifiers, the study measured how TCR beta repertoire diversity changes with age.

Receptor amplification or capture employed 5' RACE. For sequencing, an Illumina HiSeq 2500 was employed. A second PCR of 7 to 11 cycles was performed with a sample-barcoded 5' primer and a J-beta primer mix. Each TCR beta cDNA molecule received a unique molecular identifier from a template-switch 5' adaptor carrying 12 random nucleotides. At least 3 million CDR3-containing paired-end reads were obtained from each sample. All of the RNA was converted into first-strand cDNA using the Mint cDNA synthesis kit, with a TRBC-specific oligonucleotide serving as the primer. All cDNA was treated with uracil-DNA glycosylase and then went through a first 18-cycle PCR with the universal primers M1SS and BC2_uni_R. As for the original processing: For normalization, 1 million high-quality reads were randomly selected from each sample, with every read carrying a distinct molecular identifier. Instead of being binned into consensus sequences, reads with shared molecular identifiers were discarded. MiTCR, run with a Q25 quality threshold and the strictest error-elimination algorithm, handled CDR3 identification, clonotype clustering and error correction. A nonparametric unseen species model with Euler transformation was used to estimate a lower bound on total TCR beta diversity. TCRdb reprocessing: public reads trimmed at Q25 with fastp, clones called with MiXCR, in-frame beta chains kept. Rows are unified per CDR3 protein, each entry keeping the most common DNA and genes. The V and J calls and clone size come from TCRdb's table, not from the authors' own analysis. The sample table lists roughly 680,000 distinct CDR3 sequences, over 45% of them with a count of one. Around 32% of the sample goes to the ten largest clones.

The roughly 37 donors, aged roughly 6 to 100 years, were systemically healthy Caucasian individuals from Russia. Each donor gave around 9.5 milliliters of peripheral blood, collected into EDTA-treated Vacutainer tubes. PBMCs were isolated by Ficoll-Paque density-gradient centrifugation, with at least 6 million obtained per sample. Trizol reagent was used to extract total RNA from the PBMCs, yielding at least 5.5 micrograms per sample. The percentages of naive CD45RAhigh/CD27high T cells were determined by flow cytometry on a PBMC aliquot from every donor. Paper-wide results and their limitations: Bulk unsorted PBMC profiling prevented conclusive comparison of naive and antigen-experienced compartments. Estimates of total diversity from one million sequenced T cells were regarded as lower bounds and underestimates. The CMV infection status of donors was not known, potentially confounding age-related changes in expanded clonotypes. A strong correlation was found between observed TCR beta diversity and the percentage of naive T cells measured by flow cytometry. Compared with the aged group, the long-lived group had more naive CD4+ T cells, fewer expanded clones and increased TCR diversity, suggesting age selection. As age increased, observed TCR beta diversity per million T cells dropped in a roughly linear way, and a significant reduction was already evident by age 40.

This TCR came from a woman aged 55-75 years in good health. Sequences were obtained from blood.

At the DNA level, the sequence is TGTGCCAGCAGTTTCACCATTAACACTGAAGCTTTCTTT. This encodes CASSFTINTEAFF. The sequence joins TRBV25-1 to TRBJ1-1, with no reliable assignment of the D segment. CDR1 and CDR2, looked up from the germline V gene, are MGHDK and SYGVNS. The V and J ends are trimmed by 5 bases and 2 bases, leaving 9 bases between them. Including cysteine and phenylalanine, the CDR3 has 13 amino acids. The DNA shown is the 39-base CDR3, in frame from base 1.